A single sample is the source of the 17 T cell receptor beta chains below, sequenced in a study of T-cell reconstitution after alpha-beta-depleted transplantation in children. Unique molecular identifiers featured in how the TCRbeta library was prepared. MiXCR was run by TCRdb on the PCR reads, yielding one entry per CDR3 protein. The repertoire holds about 600,000 distinct CDR3 sequences, with 10% to 15% as singletons. Sequencing was performed on PBMCs, mostly from graft donor cells, taken 360 days after TCRalphabeta/CD19-depleted stem cell transplant. The receptors originated from a male patient between 10 and 17 years old who had a stem cell transplant for acute myeloid leukemia, so the T cells may come from the graft donor.

The J gene is TRBJ1-3, the V gene TRBV6-4, with D possibly matching TRBD1 (6 bases). V lost 11 bases and J 2 bases, leaving 28 bases between the germline ends. This CDR3 region has 18 residues. CDR1 is MRHNA, CDR2 SNTAGT, per germline. CDR3 nucleotide sequence: TGTGCCCTCAGTGGACCCCCCTTAAGGGGGGGCGCTGGAAACACCATATATTTT. It translates to CALSGPPLRGGAGNTIYF.

This clonotype was detected only a few times. The chain is built from TRBV29-1 and TRBJ1-1; 7 bases are shared with TRBD1. The CDR3 is 12 amino acids. V gave up 4 bases and J gave up 6 bases; unmatched junction bases: 5. The germline V gene encodes CDR1 SQVTM and CDR2 ANQGSEA. The CDR3 loop is CSVATGRAEAFF. Here the CDR3 DNA reads TGCAGCGTTGCGACAGGGAGGGCTGAAGCTTTCTTT.

This clonotype was counted once. The V and J genes are TRBV12-3 or TRBV12-4 and TRBJ1-3; 9 bases match TRBD1. This CDR3 comprises 18 residues. V lost 3 bases to trimming and J lost 0 bases; unmatched junction nucleotides: 9. CDR3 sequence: CASSFLDRGRTSGNTIYF. CDR3 bases: TGTGCCAGCAGTTTCTTGGACAGGGGTCGGACCTCTGGAAACACCATATATTTT.

The chain carries TRBV29-1 and TRBJ2-5; 13 nucleotides align to TRBD2. CDR1 is SQVTM and CDR2 is ANQGSEA in the germline V gene. This CDR3 region has 19 residues. V lost 3 bases to trimming and J lost 4 bases; unmatched junction nucleotides: 17. The CDR3 region has the DNA TGCAGCGTTGACCCCTTTGTTCTCGGGACTAGCGGGACGGGAGAGACCCAGTACTTC. It translates to CSVDPFVLGTSGTGETQYF.

V and J are TRBV18 and TRBJ2-7; 10 bases agree with TRBD2. With V trimmed by 6 bases and J by 2 bases, 7 bases remained unmatched. The CDR3 has 15 residues. CDR1 KGHSH and CDR2 LQKENI come from the germline V gene. CDR3 sequence: CASSPSSGSTYEQYF. In DNA form, the CDR3 reads TGTGCCAGCTCGCCTTCTAGCGGGAGCACCTACGAGCAGTACTTC.

CDR3 sequence: CATSRALTNPPTDTQYF. The CDR3 region has the DNA TGTGCCACCAGCAGGGCCCTGACTAACCCCCCCACAGATACGCAGTATTTT. This sequence joins TRBV15 and TRBJ2-3; weak D call: TRBD2 (5 bases). This CDR3 spans 17 amino acids. Germline V gives CDR1 LNHNV, CDR2 YYDKDF (reference sequence). The V and J ends lost 3 bases and 2 bases respectively, with 18 bases between them.

This sequence joins TRBV5-1 and TRBJ2-7; D tentatively fits TRBD1 or TRBD2 (10 bases each). The CDR3 runs to 21 residues. Germline lookup yields CDR1 SGHRS and CDR2 YFSETQ. V was clipped by 2 bases and J by 3 bases, with 33 bases between them. The CDR3 loop reads CASSFDRGRTSGRAKDYEQYF. The CDR3, as DNA: TGCGCCAGCAGCTTCGACAGGGGGCGCACCAGCGGGAGGGCCAAGGACTACGAGCAGTACTTC.

This clonotype was observed a handful of times. The chain employs TRBV5-1 and TRBJ2-3, with 11 bases matching TRBD2. Germline CDR1 is SGHRS and CDR2 is YFSETQ. V shed 6 bases and J 1 base; nucleotides not matched to a gene: 1. The CDR3 spans 14 residues. The CDR3 loop reads CASKTSGGTDTQYF. The CDR3 bases are TGCGCCAGCAAGACTAGCGGGGGCACAGATACGCAGTATTTT. Using reference TRBV5-1 and TRBJ2-3 for the parts outside the CDR3, the full variable domain is KAGVTQTPRYLIKTRGQQVTLSCSPISGHRSVSWYQQTPGQGLQFLFEYFSETQRNKGNFPGRFSGRQFSNSRSEMNVSTLELGDSALYLCASKTSGGTDTQYFGPGTRLTVL.

The chain couples TRBV28 to TRBJ1-2; 7 positions match TRBD1. The CDR3 has 15 amino acids. CDR1 and CDR2 from the germline V gene are MDHEN and SYDVKM. The V segment lost 6 bases and the J segment 4 bases; nucleotides outside the gene matches: 11. CDR3 protein: CASRYGPQGGYGYTF. The CDR3 bases are TGTGCCAGCAGATACGGGCCGCAGGGGGGCTATGGCTACACCTTC.

This clonotype turned up a few times. The chain links TRBV19 to TRBJ2-3; D unclear. V lost 3 bases to trimming and J lost 7 bases, with 14 bases between them. The CDR3 length is 14 residues. CDR1 is LNHDA and CDR2 is SQIVND in the germline V gene (reference sequence). The CDR3 reads CASSMVTGVHTQYF. The CDR3 nucleotides are TGTGCCAGTAGTATGGTTACCGGTGTCCATACGCAGTATTTT.

This clonotype was detected only a few times. The chain is built from TRBV27 and TRBJ2-5, with 7 bases identical to TRBD2. The CDR3 has 14 amino acids. Germline-derived CDR1 and CDR2 are MNHEY and SMNVEV (reference sequence). Trimming removed 6 bases from V and 7 bases from J; junction bases left unmatched: 11. The CDR3 protein is CASRLAPFAGTQYF. DNA for the CDR3: TGTGCCAGCAGACTAGCGCCCTTCGCGGGGACCCAGTACTTC.

This clonotype was detected a few times. The gene calls are TRBV20-1 and TRBJ1-3; D is unresolved. The germline CDR1 and CDR2 sequences are DFQATT and SNEGSKA (reference sequence). The CDR3 runs to 13 residues. V shed 3 bases and J shed 7 bases, with 13 bases lying between them. The CDR3 region is CSASRRGRNTIYF. CDR3 DNA sequence: TGCAGTGCTAGCCGTAGAGGGAGGAACACCATATATTTT.

This clonotype came up many times. The chain is built from TRBV24-1 and TRBJ2-5, with TRBD1 as a possible D gene (5 bases). CDR1 is KGHDR, CDR2 SFDVKD, per germline. Trimming took off 9 bases at V and 5 bases at J, with 15 bases between the two ends. The CDR3 is 13 amino acids. Here the CDR3 reads CATGKGDTETQYF. DNA of the CDR3: TGTGCCACCGGTAAAGGGGATACGGAGACCCAGTACTTC.

In the case of this clonotype: A read error may account for a junction end that differs from germline. The chain employs TRBV7-8 and TRBJ2-2; 12 bases line up with TRBD2. CDR3 length: 16 amino acids. The germline gives CDR1 SGHVS, CDR2 FQNEAQ. The CDR3 sequence is CASSRWTSGNTGKLFF. In DNA form, the CDR3 reads TGTGCCAGCAGCCGATGGACTAGCGGGAACACCGGGAAGCTGTTTTTT.

This clonotype was picked up many times. This sequence joins TRBV6-2 or TRBV6-3 and TRBJ2-1; TRBD2 matches at 7 bases. Germline-derived CDR1 and CDR2 are MNHEY and SVGEGT. Trimming removed 6 bases from V and 2 bases from J; junction bases left unmatched: 7. The CDR3 sequence is 15 residues long. The CDR3 DNA follows: TGTGCCAGCAGGAATGGGGAGGGCCCCTACAATGAGCAGTTCTTC. Translation gives CASRNGEGPYNEQFF.

This clonotype has more than one count but fewer than ten. The chain employs TRBV7-2 and TRBJ2-7, with D perhaps assigned TRBD1 or TRBD2 (7 bases each). The germline V gene has CDR1 SGHTA and CDR2 FQGNSA. V lost 5 bases and J 2 bases, leaving 19 bases between the germline ends. This CDR3 spans 16 amino acids. The CDR3, as DNA: TGTGCCAGCAGCCCCCAGGGGGGGAGGGGGCCCTACGAGCAGTACTTC. This translates into CASSPQGGRGPYEQYF.

This chain connects TRBV20-1 to TRBJ2-1; D is unclear. CDR1 is DFQATT and CDR2 is SNEGSKA in the germline V gene (reference sequence). Trimming stripped 7 bases from V and 9 bases from J, with 16 bases between. This CDR3 is built from 12 residues. CDR3 loop: CSGFVLLAEQFF. CDR3 nucleotide sequence: TGCAGTGGTTTCGTTCTTTTGGCTGAGCAGTTCTTC.